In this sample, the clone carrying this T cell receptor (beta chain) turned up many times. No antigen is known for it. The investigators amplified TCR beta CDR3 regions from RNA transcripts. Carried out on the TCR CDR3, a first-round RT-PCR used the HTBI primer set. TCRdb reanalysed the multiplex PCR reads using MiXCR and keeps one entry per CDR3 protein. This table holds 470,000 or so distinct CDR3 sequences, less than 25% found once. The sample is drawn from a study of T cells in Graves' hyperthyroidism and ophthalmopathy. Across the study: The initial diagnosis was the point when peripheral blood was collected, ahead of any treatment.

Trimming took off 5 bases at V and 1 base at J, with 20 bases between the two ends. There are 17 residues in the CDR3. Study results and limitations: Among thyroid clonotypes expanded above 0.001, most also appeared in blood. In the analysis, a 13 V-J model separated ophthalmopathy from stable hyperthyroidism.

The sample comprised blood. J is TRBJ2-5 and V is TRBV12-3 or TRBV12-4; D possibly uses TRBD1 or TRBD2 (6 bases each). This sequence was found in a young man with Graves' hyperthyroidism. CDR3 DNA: TGTGCCAGCAGTACCCGGGGAGGCACAGGGCCCCAAGAGACCCAGTACTTC. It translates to CASSTRGGTGPQETQYF.